What follows are 6 T cell receptor beta chains derived from one specimen sequenced in a study of blood T cell repertoires in COVID-19. Assay: immunoSEQ multiplex PCR; the TCRdb copy retains only in-frame clones and omits some. The sample consists of some 190,000 clones, under 90% of them appearing once. The source material was peripheral blood. Source of these receptors: a person aged 70 to 80 with COVID-19, enrolled during active disease.

This chain joins TRBV11-2 and TRBJ1-1; D is unclear. V was cut by 3 bases and J by 7 bases, with 12 bases left in between. The CDR3 contains 13 residues. Per the germline V gene, CDR1 is SGHAT and CDR2 is FQNNGV. Here the CDR3 reads CASSLVMGGEAFF. The CDR3 nucleotides are TGTGCCAGCAGCTTGGTTATGGGAGGTGAAGCTTTCTTT.

The chain has TRBV19 and TRBJ2-1; 11 nucleotides align to TRBD2. The CDR3 length is 15 residues. With 3 bases clipped from V and 6 bases from J, the junction kept 4 bases outside the gene matches. CDR1 is LNHDA and CDR2 is SQIVND in the germline V gene (reference sequence). CDR3 residues: CASSILLAGVNEQFF. The CDR3 coding sequence is TGTGCCAGTAGTATTCTACTAGCGGGGGTCAATGAGCAGTTCTTC.

This clone was seen only a few times. J is TRBJ1-5 and V is TRBV19; D perhaps matches TRBD1 (6 bases). In germline, CDR1 is LNHDA, CDR2 SQIVND (reference sequence). Between the trimmed V and J ends, which lost 7 bases and 7 bases, there was a span of 23 bases. CDR3 length equals 16 residues. The CDR3 loop is CASIPRDIKPGQPQHF. CDR3 DNA sequence: TGTGCCAGTATTCCCCGGGACATCAAACCCGGCCAGCCCCAGCATTTT.

This clone was picked up many times. The V call is TRBV7-2, the J call TRBJ2-7; TRBD2 agrees at 7 bases. Trimming cost V 0 bases and J 6 bases; bases outside gene matches: 2. Germline CDR1 reads SGHTA; CDR2 reads FQGNSA. The CDR3 sequence is 13 residues long. CDR3 nucleotide sequence: TGTGCCAGCAGCTTAGCGCGGGGGTCCGAGCAGTACTTC. Translating gives CASSLARGSEQYF.

This sequence joins TRBV7-9 and TRBJ1-4, with D unresolved. The V gene's germline CDR1 is SEHNR and CDR2 FQNEAQ (reference sequence). This CDR3 has 14 residues. V shed 7 bases and J shed 8 bases, with 17 bases lying between them. DNA for the CDR3: TGTGCCAGCACCTCATGGGTCGAGGGCGAAAAACTGTTTTTT. Translated: CASTSWVEGEKLFF.

The rearrangement links TRBV2 to TRBJ1-5, with D perhaps matching TRBD1 (5 bases). The CDR3 contains 14 residues. The germline gives CDR1 SNHLY, CDR2 FYNNEI. Trimming left V 5 bases short and J 9 bases short, with 17 bases between. The CDR3 sequence is CASSNEAGPAPQHF. The CDR3, as DNA: TGTGCCAGCAGTAACGAGGCGGGACCGGCGCCCCAGCATTTT.